The TCR beta chain under discussion was sequenced for a study of T cell changes during pregnancy in multiple sclerosis. Assay: immunoSEQ multiplex PCR; the TCRdb copy retains only in-frame clones and omits some. The sample consists of around 40,000 clones, roughly nine tenths of them appearing once. The CDR3 contains 17 residues. Germline-derived CDR1 and CDR2 are MDHEN and SYDVKM. Trimming removed 7 bases from V and 1 base from J; junction bases left unmatched: 15. This clonotype was sampled from a female donor with multiple sclerosis, enrolled in a pregnancy study. The chain couples TRBV28 to TRBJ2-7; the match to TRBD2 covers 8 bases. Sequencing used CD4+ T cells from peripheral blood mononuclear cells, obtained before pregnancy. CDR3 sequence (DNA): TGTGCCAGCACCCGGGGGGGGGCGATGGGCCTTTCCTACGAGCAGTACTTC. This sequence encodes CASTRGGAMGLSYEQYF.